This TCR beta chain was identified in a study of blood T cell repertoires in COVID-19. Turning to the study itself: Collection of acute and convalescent COVID-19 samples took place in the United States, Italy and Spain. PBMCs, B-cell-depleted T cells, or T cells were the source of the cDNA or gDNA that made up the material.

Some clones are missing from TCRdb's copy, which holds only in-frame ones; the method was immunoSEQ multiplex PCR. There are over 250,000 clones in the sample; 89% occur only once, and around 12% lies in the top ten. Trimming took off 2 bases at V and 3 bases at J, with 16 bases between the two ends. Germline V lookup: CDR1 MNHEY, CDR2 SVGEGT. The CDR3 has 16 amino acids. Material: peripheral blood. The J gene is TRBJ1-1, the V gene TRBV6-2 or TRBV6-3; D is possibly TRBD1 (5 bases). The TCR comes from a woman in her sixties or seventies with acute or convalescent COVID-19. CDR3 in DNA: TGTGCCAGCAGTTACGCCGTGGACATCCCGGACACTGAAGCTTTCTTT. Its protein is CASSYAVDIPDTEAFF.